This T cell receptor (beta chain) was sequenced in a study of brain metastases from non-small cell lung cancer (dated by TCRdb to 2018 to 2020). Background on the whole study: The study profiled the immune microenvironment of paired resected primary tumors and brain metastases from non-small-cell lung cancer patients. Results the study describes overall, beyond this receptor: Lower T-cell infiltration was exhibited by brain metastases compared with primary tumors (P < 0.001). Paired brain metastases and primary tumors largely shared TCR repertoires, although T-cell densities in the metastases were sparse. T-cell clones appeared expanded in about two thirds of brain metastases relative to the matched primary tumors.

Preparation of the library involved the immunoSEQ multiplex PCR assay. T-cell receptor beta chain repertoire sequencing was performed alongside a 770-gene immune expression panel. This immuneACCESS table, as held by TCRdb, lists in-frame sequences with V and J called but not all clones. Of the missing ones, under half trace to an unresolved V gene in checked studies; the others have no known cause. For this sample there are 1,500 or so clones; around 84% appear just once. The ten largest clones take up roughly 18% of the sample. Here V drops 7 bases and J drops 6 bases, and the junction holds 6 bases not matched to any gene. Taken from the germline V gene (reference sequence), the CDR1 and CDR2 loops are LNHDA and SQIVND. The CDR3 covers 13 residues, taking in both the cysteine and the phenylalanine. Kept here is only the CDR3 DNA, which spans 39 bases and is read in frame from base 1. A total of some 37 patients with non-small-cell lung cancer that had been surgically resected, each with specimens from both a primary tumor and a brain metastasis, made up the cohort. The tumor specimens consisted of archival formalin-fixed, paraffin-embedded tissues.

Comments on this clone: This clone's antigen is unknown. No base qualities exist here, and no much larger clone lies one base off it.

This clonotype was sampled from a donor at least 40 years old with non-small cell lung cancer. The sequencing input was primary lung tumor tissue. In the paper's terms, the cell subset or site label means: primary lung tumor paired with brain metastasis. The chain uses TRBV19 and TRBJ1-2; 9 bases in between match TRBD1. This receptor carries the CDR3 CASKTQGADGYTF. The nucleotide sequence reads as follows: TGTGCCAGTAAAACACAGGGGGCCGATGGCTACACCTTC.